Below, one TCR beta chain is given with its context. The germline gene is not matched at one end of the junction; a read error may be the cause. The data stem from a study of control samples from healthy donors and cancer patients. This table comes from immunoSEQ multiplex PCR, and its TCRdb copy is limited to in-frame clones, with some not included. The sample includes about 88,000 clones, more than 85% of them seen just once. The TCR sequence derives from a man younger than 30 in good health. Sequencing was performed on blood.

CDR3 nucleotides: TGTGCTAGCAGCCCAACAGGACAGGGGGGAGAGACCCAGTACTTC. Amino acids: CASSPTGQGGETQYF. V gene TRBV7-7 combines with J gene TRBJ2-5; TRBD1 aligns across 10 bases. The CDR3 is 15 residues long. Germline V gives CDR1 SSHAT, CDR2 FNYEAQ (reference sequence).